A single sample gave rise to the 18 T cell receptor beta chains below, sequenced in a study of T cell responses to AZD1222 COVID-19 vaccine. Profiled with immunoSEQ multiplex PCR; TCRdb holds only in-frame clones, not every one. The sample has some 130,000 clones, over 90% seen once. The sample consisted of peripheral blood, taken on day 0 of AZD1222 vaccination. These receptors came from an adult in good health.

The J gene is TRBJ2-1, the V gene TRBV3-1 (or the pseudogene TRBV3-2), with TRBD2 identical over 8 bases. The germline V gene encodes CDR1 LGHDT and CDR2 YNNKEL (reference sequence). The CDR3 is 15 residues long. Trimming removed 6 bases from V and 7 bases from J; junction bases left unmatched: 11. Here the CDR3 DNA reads TGTGCCAGCAGTCCCGGGACTAGGTTGCGAAATGAGCAGTTCTTC. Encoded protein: CASSPGTRLRNEQFF.

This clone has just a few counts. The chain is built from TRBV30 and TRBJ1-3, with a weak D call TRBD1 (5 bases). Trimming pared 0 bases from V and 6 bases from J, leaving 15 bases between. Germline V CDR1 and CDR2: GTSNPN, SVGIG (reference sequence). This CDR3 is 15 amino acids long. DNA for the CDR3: TGTGCCTGGAGTGTAAAGAGAGGGGCGGTAAACACCATATATTTT. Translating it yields CAWSVKRGAVNTIYF.

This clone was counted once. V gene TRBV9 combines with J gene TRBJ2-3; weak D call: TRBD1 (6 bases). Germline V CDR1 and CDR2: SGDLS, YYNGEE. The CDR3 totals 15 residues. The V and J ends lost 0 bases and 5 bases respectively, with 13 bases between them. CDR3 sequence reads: CASSVGPGVVDTQYF. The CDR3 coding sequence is TGTGCCAGCAGCGTAGGCCCAGGGGTGGTAGATACGCAGTATTTT.

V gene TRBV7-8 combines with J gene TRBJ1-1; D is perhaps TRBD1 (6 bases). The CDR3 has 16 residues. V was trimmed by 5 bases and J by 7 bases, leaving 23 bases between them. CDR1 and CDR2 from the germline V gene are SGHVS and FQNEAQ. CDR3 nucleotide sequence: TGTGCCAGCAGCCAATATCTGGGGACACTTTATAATGAAGCTTTCTTT. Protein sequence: CASSQYLGTLYNEAFF. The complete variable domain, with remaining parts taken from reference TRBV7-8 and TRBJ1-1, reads GAGVSQSPRYKVAKRGQDVALRCDPISGHVSLFWYQQALGQGPEFLTYFQNEAQLDKSGLPSDRFFAERPEGSVSTLKIQRTQQEDSAVYLCASSQYLGTLYNEAFFGQGTRLTVV.

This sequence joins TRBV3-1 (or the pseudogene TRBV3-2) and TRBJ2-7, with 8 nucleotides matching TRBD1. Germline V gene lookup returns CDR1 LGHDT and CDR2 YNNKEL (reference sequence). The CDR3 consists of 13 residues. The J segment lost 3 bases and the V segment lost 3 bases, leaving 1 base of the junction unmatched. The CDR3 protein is CASSQDRVYEQYF. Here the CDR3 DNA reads TGTGCCAGCAGCCAGGACAGGGTCTACGAGCAGTACTTC.

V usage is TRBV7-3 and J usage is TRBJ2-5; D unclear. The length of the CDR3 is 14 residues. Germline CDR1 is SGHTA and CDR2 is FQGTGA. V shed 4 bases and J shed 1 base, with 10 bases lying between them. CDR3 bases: TGTGCCAGCAGCTCGCCGGGTCCCCAAGAGACCCAGTACTTC. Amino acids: CASSSPGPQETQYF. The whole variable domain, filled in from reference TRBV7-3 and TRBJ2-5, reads GAGVSQTPSNKVTEKGKYVELRCDPISGHTALYWYRQSLGQGPEFLIYFQGTGAADDSGLPNDRFFAVRPEGSVSTLKIQRTERGDSAVYLCASSSPGPQETQYFGPGTRLLVL.

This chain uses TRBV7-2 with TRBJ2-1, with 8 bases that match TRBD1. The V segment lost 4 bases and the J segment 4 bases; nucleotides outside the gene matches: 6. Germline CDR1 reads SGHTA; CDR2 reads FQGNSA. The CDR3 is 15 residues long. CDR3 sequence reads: CASSYQGADYNEQFF. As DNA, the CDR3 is TGTGCCAGCAGCTATCAGGGGGCTGATTACAATGAGCAGTTCTTC.

The CDR3 region is CASSLDNEKLFF. As DNA, the CDR3 is TGTGCCAGCAGTTTGGATAATGAAAAACTGTTTTTT. The rearrangement uses TRBV6-5 and TRBJ1-4; D gene uncertain. V lost 4 bases and J lost 4, with 4 bases in between. Germline V CDR1 and CDR2: MNHEY, SVGAGI. CDR3 length: 12 residues.

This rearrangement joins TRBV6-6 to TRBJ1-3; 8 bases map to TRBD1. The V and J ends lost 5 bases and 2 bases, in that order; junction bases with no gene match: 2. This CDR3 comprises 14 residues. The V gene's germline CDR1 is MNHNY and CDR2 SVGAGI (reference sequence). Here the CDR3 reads CASSGTGAGNTIYF. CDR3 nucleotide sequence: TGTGCCAGCAGTGGGACAGGCGCTGGAAACACCATATATTTT.

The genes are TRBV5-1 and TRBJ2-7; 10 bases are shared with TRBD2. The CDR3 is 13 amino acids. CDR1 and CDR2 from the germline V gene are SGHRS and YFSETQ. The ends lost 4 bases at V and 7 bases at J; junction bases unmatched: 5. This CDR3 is CASSMGLAWEQYF. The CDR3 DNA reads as TGCGCCAGCAGCATGGGACTAGCGTGGGAGCAGTACTTC.

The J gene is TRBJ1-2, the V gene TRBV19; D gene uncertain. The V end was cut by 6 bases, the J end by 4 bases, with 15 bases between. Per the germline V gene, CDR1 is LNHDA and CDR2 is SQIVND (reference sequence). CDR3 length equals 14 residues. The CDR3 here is CASSLGNTAYGYTF. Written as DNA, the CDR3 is TGTGCCAGTAGCCTCGGGAACACGGCCTATGGCTACACCTTC.

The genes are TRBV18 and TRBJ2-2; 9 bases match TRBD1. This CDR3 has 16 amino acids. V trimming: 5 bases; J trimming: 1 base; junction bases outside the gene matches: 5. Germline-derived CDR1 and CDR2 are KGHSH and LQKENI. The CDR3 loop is CASSTRDRENTGELFF. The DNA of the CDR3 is TGTGCCAGCTCAACCCGGGACAGGGAGAACACCGGGGAGCTGTTTTTT.

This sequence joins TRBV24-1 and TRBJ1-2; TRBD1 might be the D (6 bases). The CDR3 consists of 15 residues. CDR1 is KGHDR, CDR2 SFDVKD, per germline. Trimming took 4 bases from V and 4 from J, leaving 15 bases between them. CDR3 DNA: TGTGCCACCAGTGAGGACGGCAGGGGAGTCTATGGCTACACCTTC. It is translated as CATSEDGRGVYGYTF.

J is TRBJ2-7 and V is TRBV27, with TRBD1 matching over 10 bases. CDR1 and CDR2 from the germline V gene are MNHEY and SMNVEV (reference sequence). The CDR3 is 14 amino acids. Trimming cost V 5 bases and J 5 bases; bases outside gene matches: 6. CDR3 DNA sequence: TGTGCCAGCAGTCCCAGGGACAGGGGCCACGAGCAGTACTTC. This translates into CASSPRDRGHEQYF.

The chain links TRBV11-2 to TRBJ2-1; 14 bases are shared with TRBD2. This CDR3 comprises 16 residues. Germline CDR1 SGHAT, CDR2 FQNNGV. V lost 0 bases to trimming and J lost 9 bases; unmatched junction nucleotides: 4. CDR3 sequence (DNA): TGTGCCAGCAGCTTAGAGGGACTAGCGGGAGTAATTGAGCAGTTCTTC. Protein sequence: CASSLEGLAGVIEQFF.

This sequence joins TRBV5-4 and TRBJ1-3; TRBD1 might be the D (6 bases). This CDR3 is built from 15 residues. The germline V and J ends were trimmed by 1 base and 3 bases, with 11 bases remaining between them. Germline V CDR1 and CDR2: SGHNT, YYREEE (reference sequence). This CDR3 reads CASSLSGGLGNTIYF. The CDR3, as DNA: TGTGCCAGCAGCTTGTCGGGGGGGCTTGGAAACACCATATATTTT.

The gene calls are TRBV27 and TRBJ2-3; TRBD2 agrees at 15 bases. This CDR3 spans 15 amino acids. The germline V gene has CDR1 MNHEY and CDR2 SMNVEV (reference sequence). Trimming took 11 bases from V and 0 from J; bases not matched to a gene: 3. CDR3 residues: CAAGTSGRSTDTQYF. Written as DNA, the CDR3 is TGTGCCGCAGGGACTAGCGGGAGGAGCACAGATACGCAGTATTTT.

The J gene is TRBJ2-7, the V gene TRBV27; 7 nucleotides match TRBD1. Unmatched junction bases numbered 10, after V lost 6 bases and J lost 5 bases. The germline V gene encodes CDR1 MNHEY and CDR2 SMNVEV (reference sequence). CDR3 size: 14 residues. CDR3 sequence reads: CASRRKQGQNEQYF. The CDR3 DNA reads TGTGCCAGCAGAAGGAAACAGGGGCAAAACGAGCAGTACTTC.